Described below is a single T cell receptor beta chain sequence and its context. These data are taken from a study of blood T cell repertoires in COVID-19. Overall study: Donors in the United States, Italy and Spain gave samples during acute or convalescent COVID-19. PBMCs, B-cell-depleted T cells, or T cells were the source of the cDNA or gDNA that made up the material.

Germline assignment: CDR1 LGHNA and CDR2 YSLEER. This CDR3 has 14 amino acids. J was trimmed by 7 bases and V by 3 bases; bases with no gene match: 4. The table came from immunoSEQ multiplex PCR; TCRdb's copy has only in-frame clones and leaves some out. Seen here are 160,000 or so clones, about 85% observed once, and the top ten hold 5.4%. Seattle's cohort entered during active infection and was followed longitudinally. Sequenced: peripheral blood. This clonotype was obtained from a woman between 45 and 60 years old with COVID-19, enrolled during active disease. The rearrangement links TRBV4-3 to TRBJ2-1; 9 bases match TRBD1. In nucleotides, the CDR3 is TGCGCCAGCAGCCACCTCGGGACAGGGAATGAGCAGTTCTTC. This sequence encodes CASSHLGTGNEQFF.